These T cell receptor beta chains were read from a single sample in a study of cytomegalovirus exposure and HLA in healthy donors. Using immunoSEQ multiplex PCR, the repertoire was profiled, and TCRdb retains in-frame clones only, with some absent. The sample has over 70,000 clones, less than 80% seen once. Sequenced material: PBMCs. All receptors derive from a male donor in good health and CMV-seronegative. CDR3s leave out the opening cysteine and the closing phenylalanine or tryptophan.

J | V | CDR3
TRBJ2-4 | TRBV28 | ASSWRGQSKNIQY
TRBJ1-1 | TRBV6-5 | ASSYPDRRTEAF
TRBJ1-2 | TRBV7-3 | ASSLNQGAQYGYT
TRBJ2-7 | TRBV10-3 | AISERQGTYEQY
TRBJ1-1 | TRBV19 | ASATGDSPAF
TRBJ2-3 | TRBV29-1 | SVEDRLAHSTDTQY
TRBJ2-7 | TRBV11-2 | ASSPTGQGIHEQY
TRBJ1-1 | TRBV18 | ASSPPTGTLNTEAF
TRBJ2-2 | TRBV5-8 | ASSFRDRGRLDLNTGELF
TRBJ1-6 | TRBV6-1 | ASSEGQGGNSPLH
TRBJ2-5 | TRBV7-7 | ASSSGQVQETQY
TRBJ1-4 | TRBV5-4 | ASSPGGPTNEKLF
TRBJ1-1 | TRBV28 | ASSSRGAF
TRBJ1-1 | TRBV7-9 | SSSRPGWGGLNTEAF
TRBJ2-2 | TRBV5-1 | ASSSISVTSGMVGELF
TRBJ1-1 | TRBV30 | AWSLDSGDEAF
TRBJ2-2 | TRBV27 | ASSSRGRELF
TRBJ2-7 | TRBV14 | ASSLNRQGRQY
TRBJ1-2 | TRBV4-3 | ASSQGANYGYT
NA | TRBV28 | ASKQAVPYEQY
TRBJ1-5 | TRBV7-2 | ASSPERNQPQH
TRBJ1-1 | TRBV30 | ARQGGNTEAF
TRBJ2-5 | TRBV25-1 | ASSESAFAGAGTQY
TRBJ1-2 | TRBV9 | ASSPRGSVNYGYT
TRBJ2-7 | TRBV27 | ASSLGTSPNEQY
TRBJ2-5 | TRBV6-1 | ASSEFVQEAQY
TRBJ1-5 | TRBV15 | ATLDRQAPYSNQPQH
TRBJ2-6 | TRBV6-4 | ASSDSGGAGANVLT
TRBJ2-3 | TRBV14 | ASSQDRGRWTQY
TRBJ1-2 | TRBV5-4 | ASSLLAHQGYT
TRBJ1-1 | TRBV7-2 | ASSLIAGNTEAF
TRBJ1-6 | TRBV28 | ASSFKSPLH
TRBJ1-2 | TRBV6-1 | ASSRAGLYGYT
TRBJ2-1 | TRBV7-2 | ASSPRTSAVVNEQF
TRBJ2-7 | TRBV19 | ASSLRDSLYEQY
TRBJ2-1 | TRBV11-3 | ASSFSVADNEQF
TRBJ1-1 | TRBV18 | ASSPSNGGAAEAF
TRBJ1-1 | TRBV25-1 | ASSPDRKNTEAF
TRBJ1-2 | TRBV28 | ASSSSMDRGRRGYT
TRBJ1-5 | TRBV30 | AWGRQGGQPQH
TRBJ1-4 | TRBV5-8 | ASSHRGLGTNEKLF
TRBJ1-5 | TRBV7-2 | ASSRIGSNQPQH
TRBJ1-1 | TRBV7-2 | ASSPSDRTFKAEAF